One and the same sample provided the 32 T cell receptor beta chains below, sequenced in a study of blood T cell repertoires in COVID-19. Here immunoSEQ multiplex PCR was the method, and the copy in TCRdb shows in-frame clones only, minus some. The sample carries around 100,000 clones, 75% to 90% recorded once. Material for sequencing was peripheral blood. These receptors were collected from a human donor in a cohort sampled during active COVID-19.

The chain has TRBV5-1 and TRBJ2-3, with 7 bases fitting TRBD1. Germline V lookup: CDR1 SGHRS, CDR2 YFSETQ. CDR3 length: 17 amino acids. Trimming removed 4 bases from V and 1 base from J; junction bases left unmatched: 12. This CDR3 reads CASSLRLRTGGTDTQYF. Written as DNA, the CDR3 is TGCGCCAGCAGCCTAAGACTCCGGACAGGAGGCACAGATACGCAGTATTTT.

The rearrangement uses TRBV5-1 and TRBJ2-7; 7 bases agree with TRBD1. This CDR3 comprises 15 residues. Germline V gene data show CDR1 as SGHRS and CDR2 as YFSETQ. V trimming: 0 bases; J trimming: 7 bases; junction bases outside the gene matches: 10. The CDR3 nucleotides are TGCGCCAGCAGCTTGGCTAAGGGACAGTACAGGGAGCAGTACTTC. The encoded protein is CASSLAKGQYREQYF.

V is TRBV15 and J is TRBJ2-5; D is uncertain. Germline V CDR1 and CDR2: LNHNV, YYDKDF (reference sequence). This CDR3 comprises 14 residues. V was clipped by 1 base and J by 7 bases, with 13 bases between them. This CDR3 is CATSRVEELGTQYF. CDR3 coding DNA: TGTGCCACCAGCAGAGTAGAGGAGCTAGGGACCCAGTACTTC.

This clone was seen a handful of times. This rearrangement joins TRBV6-2 or TRBV6-3 to TRBJ1-2; a possible D gene is TRBD1 (6 bases). Trimming removed 5 bases at V and 3 bases at J, with 19 bases between. This CDR3 is built from 16 residues. The V gene's germline CDR1 is MNHEY and CDR2 SVGEGT. The CDR3 DNA sequence: TGTGCCAGCAGTCTGACCGCTCCCAGGGGAGACTATGGCTACACCTTC. It is translated as CASSLTAPRGDYGYTF.

This clone was counted a few times. V gene TRBV7-2 combines with J gene TRBJ2-5; 7 bases agree with TRBD1. V was pared by 5 bases and J by 1 base, with 10 bases of the junction left unmatched. The CDR3 runs 16 residues. Germline V gene data show CDR1 as SGHTA and CDR2 as FQGNSA. DNA for the CDR3: TGTGCCAGCAGCCAGGGGGTGGGCAGGATCCAAGAGACCCAGTACTTC. Its translation is CASSQGVGRIQETQYF.

V is TRBV18 and J is TRBJ1-5, with 7 positions matching TRBD1. CDR3 length: 13 amino acids. From germline, CDR1 is KGHSH and CDR2 LQKENI. V shed 4 bases and J 5 bases; nucleotides not matched to a gene: 2. The CDR3, as DNA: TGTGCCAGCTCACTCCAGGGGGATCAGCCCCAGCATTTT. Protein product: CASSLQGDQPQHF.

This rearrangement joins TRBV5-1 to TRBJ1-2; D is unresolved. The CDR3 spans 16 residues. Germline V lookup: CDR1 SGHRS, CDR2 YFSETQ. Trimming stripped 2 bases from V and 7 bases from J, with 21 bases between. This CDR3 is CASSLSYPSGSGGYTF. CDR3 sequence (DNA): TGCGCCAGCAGCTTATCCTACCCCTCGGGGTCCGGTGGCTACACCTTC.

Note on this clone: This CDR3 is also generated by other DNA sequences in the sample. This chain uses TRBV6-2 or TRBV6-3 with TRBJ1-5, with D uncertain. From germline, CDR1 is MNHEY and CDR2 SVGEGT. CDR3 length: 12 amino acids. Trimming removed 4 bases at V and 2 bases at J, with 3 bases between. DNA of the CDR3: TGTGCCAGCAGTTCTGGCAATCAGCCCCAGCATTTT. Its translation is CASSSGNQPQHF.

The rearrangement links TRBV3-1 (or the pseudogene TRBV3-2) to TRBJ1-2; 7 bases are shared with TRBD1. Germline assignment: CDR1 LGHDT and CDR2 YNNKEL (reference sequence). With 6 bases clipped from V and 4 bases from J, the junction kept 8 bases outside the gene matches. The CDR3 consists of 14 residues. The CDR3 here is CASRPQGNVYGYTF. CDR3 DNA: TGTGCCAGCAGGCCACAGGGGAATGTCTATGGCTACACCTTC.

The chain is built from TRBV11-3 and TRBJ2-5; D perhaps matches TRBD2 (5 bases). V was cut by 0 bases and J by 3 bases, with 8 bases left in between. CDR1 SGHNT and CDR2 YENEEA come from the germline V gene. The CDR3 has 14 residues. CDR3 sequence: CASSLEPGEETQYF. As DNA, the CDR3 is TGTGCCAGCAGCTTAGAACCCGGGGAAGAGACCCAGTACTTC.

Comments on this clone: The sample holds other DNA sequences that translate to the same CDR3. This chain connects TRBV19 to TRBJ2-3; D remains ambiguous. V gave up 3 bases and J gave up 5 bases, with 3 bases separating them. CDR3 length: 11 amino acids. The germline V gene encodes CDR1 LNHDA and CDR2 SQIVND (reference sequence). Written as DNA, the CDR3 is TGTGCCAGTAGTATCCGAGATACGCAGTATTTT. It codes for CASSIRDTQYF.

The rearrangement joins TRBV27 to TRBJ2-7, with TRBD1 identical over 7 bases. V trimming: 3 bases; J trimming: 2 bases; junction bases outside the gene matches: 7. Per the germline V gene, CDR1 is MNHEY and CDR2 is SMNVEV (reference sequence). The CDR3 sequence is 15 residues long. CDR3 in DNA: TGTGCCAGCAGTTTTGAGGGGGCTTTAGCCTACGAGCAGTACTTC. Translation: CASSFEGALAYEQYF.

The chain recombines TRBV3-1 (or the pseudogene TRBV3-2) with TRBJ2-5; 8 bases fit TRBD2. The CDR3 has 18 amino acids. CDR1 LGHDT and CDR2 YNNKEL come from the germline V gene (reference sequence). The trim removed 0 bases at V and 5 bases at J, leaving 14 bases unmatched. CDR3 bases: TGTGCCAGCAGCCAAGATCCCAGCGGGGGAGGGTTCGTGGAGACCCAGTACTTC. As protein: CASSQDPSGGGFVETQYF.

The CDR3 DNA is TGTGCCAGCAGCCAAGAAGTCTGGGCAGGACTTGGCTACACCTTC. Protein product: CASSQEVWAGLGYTF. The chain couples TRBV4-2 to TRBJ1-2; D is unresolved. Germline CDR1 reads LGHNA; CDR2 reads YNFKEQ. The CDR3 runs to 15 residues. Trimming took off 0 bases at V and 7 bases at J, with 15 bases between the two ends.

CDR3 coding DNA: TGTGCCATCAGTCCGACTAGCGGGGGGCCGGGGGAGCAGTTCTTC. Translation: CAISPTSGGPGEQFF. This rearrangement joins TRBV10-3 to TRBJ2-1; 13 bases map to TRBD2. With 5 bases clipped from V and 10 bases from J, the junction kept 8 bases outside the gene matches. This CDR3 comprises 15 residues. Per the germline V gene, CDR1 is ENHRY and CDR2 is SYGVKD.

The J gene is TRBJ1-2, the V gene TRBV11-2, with a possible D match to TRBD1 (5 bases). V was clipped by 3 bases and J by 6 bases, with 11 bases between them. The CDR3 sequence is 13 residues long. In germline, CDR1 is SGHAT, CDR2 FQNNGV. This CDR3 reads CASSFGGFNGYTF. In DNA form, the CDR3 reads TGTGCCAGCAGCTTCGGGGGGTTTAATGGCTACACCTTC.

In this sample, this clone turned up once. This chain connects TRBV3-1 (or the pseudogene TRBV3-2) to TRBJ1-1; 7 nucleotides match TRBD1. Germline V gene lookup returns CDR1 LGHDT and CDR2 YNNKEL (reference sequence). Unmatched junction bases numbered 6, after V lost 7 bases and J lost 4 bases. The CDR3 consists of 13 residues. The CDR3: CASTSTGPTEAFF. As DNA, the CDR3 is TGTGCCAGCACTTCGACAGGGCCCACTGAAGCTTTCTTT.

This clone was observed a few times. The rearrangement links TRBV19 to TRBJ2-1; 11 nucleotides line up with TRBD1. Germline CDR1 reads LNHDA; CDR2 reads SQIVND (reference sequence). With V trimmed by 5 bases and J by 6 bases, 0 bases remained unmatched. The CDR3 totals 13 residues. CDR3 nucleotides: TGTGCCAGTAGTGGGACAGGGGGCAATGAGCAGTTCTTC. It translates to CASSGTGGNEQFF.

The chain links TRBV19 to TRBJ1-3, with 7 positions matching TRBD1. Germline V lookup: CDR1 LNHDA, CDR2 SQIVND (reference sequence). The CDR3 runs to 17 residues. Trimming took 5 bases from V and 0 from J; bases not matched to a gene: 10. This CDR3 is CASSPSGDSSSGNTIYF. The CDR3 region has the DNA TGTGCCAGTAGTCCGTCTGGGGACAGTAGCTCTGGAAACACCATATATTTT. The whole variable domain, filled in from reference TRBV19 and TRBJ1-3, reads DGGITQSPKYLFRKEGQNVTLSCEQNLNHDAMYWYRQDPGQGLRLIYYSQIVNDFQKGDIAEGYSVSREKKESFPLTVTSAQKNPTAFYLCASSPSGDSSSGNTIYFGEGSWLTVV.

This chain connects TRBV5-1 to TRBJ2-2, with TRBD1 matching 7 bases. After removal of 4 bases from V and 4 bases from J, the junction contained 7 bases not matched to a gene. The germline CDR1 and CDR2 sequences are SGHRS and YFSETQ. The CDR3 totals 15 residues. CDR3 nucleotides: TGCGCCAGCAGCCCGGGACAGACTATCACCGGGGAGCTGTTTTTT. This gives the protein CASSPGQTITGELFF.

This clone came up a few times. This chain uses TRBV4-1 with TRBJ2-1, with 7 bases lining up with TRBD2. J gave up 6 bases and V 7 bases, and 12 bases lay outside the gene matches. The CDR3 length is 15 residues. In germline, CDR1 is MGHRA, CDR2 YSYEKL. CDR3 region: CASTVPHGGSNEQFF. In nucleotides, the CDR3 is TGCGCCAGCACCGTCCCCCACGGGGGGAGCAATGAGCAGTTCTTC.

This clone came up a few times. The chain links TRBV5-6 to TRBJ2-7, with D perhaps TRBD2 (5 bases). Germline loops: CDR1 SGHDT, CDR2 YYEEEE. V was trimmed by 0 bases and J by 7 bases, leaving 11 bases between them. CDR3 size: 13 residues. The CDR3, as DNA: TGTGCCAGCAGCTTGGGGAGGAGTGAGGAGCAGTACTTC. This translates into CASSLGRSEEQYF. Full variable domain (outside the CDR3, taken from reference TRBV5-6 and TRBJ2-7): DAGVTQSPTHLIKTRGQQVTLRCSPKSGHDTVSWYQQALGQGPQFIFQYYEEEERQRGNFPDRFSGHQFPNYSSELNVNALLLGDSALYLCASSLGRSEEQYFGPGTRLTVT.

With respect to this clone: The sample contains more than one DNA sequence encoding this CDR3. V usage is TRBV19 and J usage is TRBJ1-1; 7 nucleotides match TRBD1. The CDR3 loop spans 16 amino acids. From germline, CDR1 is LNHDA and CDR2 SQIVND (reference sequence). After removal of 3 bases from V and 0 bases from J, the junction contained 7 bases not matched to a gene. The CDR3 DNA sequence: TGTGCCAGTAGTATCCCGACAGGGTCTCTGAACACTGAAGCTTTCTTT. Protein: CASSIPTGSLNTEAFF.

This clone occurred a few times. The rearrangement uses TRBV7-2 and TRBJ1-5, with D perhaps matching TRBD1 (6 bases). V was clipped by 2 bases and J by 4 bases, with 12 bases between them. The CDR3 has 15 residues. Germline V gene lookup returns CDR1 SGHTA and CDR2 FQGNSA. CDR3 protein: CASSLSGGMNQPQHF. CDR3 DNA sequence: TGTGCCAGCAGCTTAAGTGGGGGCATGAATCAGCCCCAGCATTTT.

V and J are TRBV27 and TRBJ2-7; D is perhaps TRBD1 (5 bases). CDR3 length: 16 residues. The germline V gene encodes CDR1 MNHEY and CDR2 SMNVEV (reference sequence). The V end lost 0 bases, the J end lost 2 bases, and 14 bases lay between the germline ends. CDR3 nucleotides: TGTGCCAGCAGTTTATCGATGGTGGGGCAGACCTACGAGCAGTACTTC. Residues: CASSLSMVGQTYEQYF.

The V and J genes are TRBV5-1 and TRBJ2-1; 7 nucleotides agree with TRBD1. The CDR3 covers 15 residues. Germline V gene sequence: CDR1 SGHRS, CDR2 YFSETQ. Trimming took 4 bases from V and 4 from J; bases not matched to a gene: 8. In nucleotides, the CDR3 is TGCGCCAGCAGCATCGACGGACAGGATTACAATGAGCAGTTCTTC. Amino acid sequence: CASSIDGQDYNEQFF.

The J gene is TRBJ2-3, the V gene TRBV4-2, with 14 bases matching TRBD2. After removal of 4 bases from V and 5 bases from J, the junction contained 8 bases not matched to a gene. Looked up from germline, CDR1 is LGHNA and CDR2 is YNFKEQ. The CDR3 spans 17 residues. In DNA form, the CDR3 reads TGTGCCAGCAGCCTTCGTAGTGGACTAGCGGGGGGAGATACGCAGTATTTT. This codes for CASSLRSGLAGGDTQYF.

The V call is TRBV19, the J call TRBJ2-7; 8 bases agree with TRBD2. The V and J ends lost 4 bases and 2 bases, in that order; junction bases with no gene match: 4. There are 14 residues in the CDR3. The germline V gene has CDR1 LNHDA and CDR2 SQIVND (reference sequence). The CDR3 coding sequence is TGTGCCAGTAGTAGGTTAGCGGGGACCTACGAGCAGTACTTC. It is translated as CASSRLAGTYEQYF.

The chain joins TRBV5-5 to TRBJ1-1, with D perhaps matching TRBD1 (5 bases). V was shortened by 0 bases and J by 6 bases, with 15 bases between the two germline ends. The length of the CDR3 is 15 residues. The germline V gene has CDR1 SGHKS and CDR2 YYEKEE (reference sequence). Here the CDR3 DNA reads TGTGCCAGCAGCTTGGGGAGGTTTGGGGGGGCTGAAGCTTTCTTT. Translation: CASSLGRFGGAEAFF.

This chain uses TRBV5-6 with TRBJ1-2; 7 bases map to TRBD1. This CDR3 comprises 14 residues. V lost 3 bases and J lost 8; bases outside the gene matches: 10. Looked up from germline, CDR1 is SGHDT and CDR2 is YYEEEE. The CDR3 loop is CASSSNRDRVGYTF. In DNA, the CDR3 is TGTGCCAGCAGCTCCAATAGAGACAGGGTCGGCTACACCTTC.

The chain carries TRBV5-8 and TRBJ2-7; 8 nucleotides agree with TRBD2. CDR3 length equals 15 residues. Germline V CDR1 and CDR2: SGHTS, YDEGEE. V lost 7 bases, J lost 0 bases, and 9 bases stayed unmatched. CDR3 loop: CASGRRGALSYEQYF. For the CDR3, the DNA is TGTGCCAGCGGGCGGCGGGGGGCTCTCTCCTACGAGCAGTACTTC.

This chain connects TRBV5-1 to TRBJ2-5; D gene uncertain. Trimming stripped 2 bases from V and 2 bases from J, with 7 bases between. CDR3 size: 13 residues. In germline, CDR1 is SGHRS, CDR2 YFSETQ. CDR3 in DNA: TGCGCCAGCAGCTTCTCCCAGCAAGAGACCCAGTACTTC. It codes for CASSFSQQETQYF.